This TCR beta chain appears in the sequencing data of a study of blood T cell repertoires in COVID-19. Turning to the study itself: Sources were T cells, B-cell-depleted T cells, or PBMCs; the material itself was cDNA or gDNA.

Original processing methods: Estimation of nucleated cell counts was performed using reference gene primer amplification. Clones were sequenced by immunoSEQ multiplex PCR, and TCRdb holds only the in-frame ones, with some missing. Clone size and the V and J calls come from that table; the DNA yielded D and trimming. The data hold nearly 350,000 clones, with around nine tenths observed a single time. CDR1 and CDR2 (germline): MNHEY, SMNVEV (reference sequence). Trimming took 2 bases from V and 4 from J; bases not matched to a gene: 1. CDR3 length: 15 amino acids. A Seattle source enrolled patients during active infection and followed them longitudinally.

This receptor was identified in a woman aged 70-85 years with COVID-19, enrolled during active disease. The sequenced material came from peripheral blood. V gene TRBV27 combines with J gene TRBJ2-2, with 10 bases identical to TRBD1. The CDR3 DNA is TGTGCCAGCAGTTTACGGACAGGGGGCACCGGGGAGCTGTTTTTT. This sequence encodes CASSLRTGGTGELFF.